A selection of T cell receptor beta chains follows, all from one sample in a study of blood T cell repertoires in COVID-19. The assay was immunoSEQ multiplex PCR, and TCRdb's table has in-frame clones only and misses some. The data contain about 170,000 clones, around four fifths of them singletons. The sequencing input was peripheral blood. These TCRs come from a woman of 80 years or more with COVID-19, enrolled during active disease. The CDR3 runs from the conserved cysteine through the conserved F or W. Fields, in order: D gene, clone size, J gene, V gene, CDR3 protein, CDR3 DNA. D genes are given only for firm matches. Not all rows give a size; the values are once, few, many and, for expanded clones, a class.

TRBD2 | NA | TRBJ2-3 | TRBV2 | CASSGGDGTDTQYF | TGTGCCAGCAGCGGGGGGGACGGCACAGATACGCAGTATTTT
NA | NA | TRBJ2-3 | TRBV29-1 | CSVGFGQLTGTQYF | TGCAGCGTTGGTTTTGGACAACTTACGGGCACGCAGTATTTT
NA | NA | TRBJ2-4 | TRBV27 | CAGSPTTCLLAKNIQYF | TGTGCCGGCTCGCCGACAACATGCCTACTAGCCAAAAACATTCAGTACTTC
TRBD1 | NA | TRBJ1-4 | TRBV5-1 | CASSLGRQGEKLFF | TGCGCCAGCAGCTTGGGCCGACAGGGGGAAAAACTGTTTTTT
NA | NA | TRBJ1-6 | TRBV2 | CASIETGDSPLHF | TGTGCCAGCATTGAGACTGGTGATTCACCCCTCCACTTT
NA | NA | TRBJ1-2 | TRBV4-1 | CASSQLQGNGYTF | TGCGCCAGCAGCCAACTACAGGGAAATGGCTACACCTTC
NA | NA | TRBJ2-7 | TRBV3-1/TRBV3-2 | CASSQGGLRGSEQYF | TGTGCCAGCAGCCAAGGGGGACTGCGGGGTAGCGAGCAGTACTTC
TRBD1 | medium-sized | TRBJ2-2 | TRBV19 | CASSPGQGTGELFF | TGTGCCAGTAGTCCCGGACAGGGCACCGGGGAGCTGTTTTTT
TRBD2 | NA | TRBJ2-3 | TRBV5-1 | CASSLSGGTDTQYF | TGCGCCAGCAGCTTGAGCGGGGGCACAGATACGCAGTATTTT
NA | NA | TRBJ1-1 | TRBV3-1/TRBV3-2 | CASSQVSNTEAFF | TGTGCCAGCAGCCAAGTGAGTAACACTGAAGCTTTCTTT
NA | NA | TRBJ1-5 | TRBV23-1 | CASGPQGEGNQPQHF | TGCGCCAGCGGACCACAGGGAGAAGGCAATCAGCCCCAGCATTTT
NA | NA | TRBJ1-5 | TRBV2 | CASKSQAQSNQPQHF | TGTGCCAGCAAGAGCCAGGCACAGAGCAATCAGCCCCAGCATTTT
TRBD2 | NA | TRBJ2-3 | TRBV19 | CASKGFSGGSTDTQYF | TGTGCCAGTAAAGGGTTTAGCGGGGGGTCCACAGATACGCAGTATTTT
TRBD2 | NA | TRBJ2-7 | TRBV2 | CASSPERESHEQYF | TGTGCCAGCAGCCCAGAGCGGGAGTCCCACGAGCAGTACTTC
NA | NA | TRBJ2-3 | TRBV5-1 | CATASGGFLDTQYF | TGCGCCACTGCATCTGGAGGGTTTTTGGATACGCAGTATTTT
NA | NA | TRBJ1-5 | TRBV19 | CASSPPRGRPQHF | TGTGCCAGTAGTCCCCCACGGGGGAGGCCCCAGCATTTT
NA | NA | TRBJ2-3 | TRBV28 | CASSWRDSTDTQYF | TGTGCCAGCAGTTGGCGGGACAGCACAGATACGCAGTATTTT
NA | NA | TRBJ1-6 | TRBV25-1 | CASSESGILSSPLHF | TGTGCCAGCAGTGAATCCGGGATTCTAAGTTCACCCCTCCACTTT
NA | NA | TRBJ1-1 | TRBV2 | CASRVRGSAEAFF | TGTGCCAGCAGGGTGAGGGGGAGCGCTGAAGCTTTCTTT
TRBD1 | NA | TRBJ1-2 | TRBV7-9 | CASSDRGTGRPGYTF | TGTGCCAGCAGCGACAGAGGGACAGGACGGCCCGGCTACACCTTC
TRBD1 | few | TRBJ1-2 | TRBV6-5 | CASSPTGQGYGYTF | TGTGCCAGCAGTCCCACGGGACAGGGATATGGCTACACCTTC
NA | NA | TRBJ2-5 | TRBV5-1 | CASRPTTATQETQYF | TGCGCCAGCAGACCGACGACAGCAACCCAAGAGACCCAGTACTTC
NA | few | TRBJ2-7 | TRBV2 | CASSPYSGGTYEQYF | TGTGCCAGCAGTCCCTACTCCGGGGGTACCTACGAGCAGTACTTC
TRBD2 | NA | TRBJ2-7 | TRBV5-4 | CASSLGTAGEYEQYF | TGTGCCAGCAGCTTGGGAACGGCGGGAGAGTACGAGCAGTACTTC
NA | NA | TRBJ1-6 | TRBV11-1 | CASSLGETYNSPLHF | TGTGCCAGCAGCCTGGGAGAAACCTATAATTCACCCCTCCACTTT
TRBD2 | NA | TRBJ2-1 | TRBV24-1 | CATSDPSPGLAGGSYNEQFF | TGTGCCACCAGTGATCCATCCCCGGGACTAGCGGGAGGGTCTTACAATGAGCAGTTCTTC
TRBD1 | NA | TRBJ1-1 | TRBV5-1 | CASGLQGANTEAFF | TGCGCCAGCGGCCTACAGGGGGCTAACACTGAAGCTTTCTTT
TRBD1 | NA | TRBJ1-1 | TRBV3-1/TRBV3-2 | CASSQEFRTGGTEAFF | TGTGCCAGCAGCCAAGAGTTCAGGACAGGGGGAACTGAAGCTTTCTTT
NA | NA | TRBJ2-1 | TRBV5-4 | CASQPADFLSYNEQFF | TGTGCCAGTCAGCCGGCCGACTTCCTCTCCTACAATGAGCAGTTCTTC
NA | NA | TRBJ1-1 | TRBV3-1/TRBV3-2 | CASSQTGGGEAFF | TGTGCCAGCAGCCAAACCGGGGGGGGTGAAGCTTTCTTT
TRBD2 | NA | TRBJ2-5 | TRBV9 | CASSVGGSGGSQETQYF | TGTGCCAGCAGCGTAGGGGGGAGCGGGGGCTCCCAAGAGACCCAGTACTTC
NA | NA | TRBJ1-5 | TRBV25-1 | CASGQGNQPQHF | TGTGCCAGTGGGCAGGGTAATCAGCCCCAGCATTTT
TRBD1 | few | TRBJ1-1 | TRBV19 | CASSIWGRGLTEAFF | TGTGCCAGTAGTATTTGGGGCAGGGGGCTGACTGAAGCTTTCTTT
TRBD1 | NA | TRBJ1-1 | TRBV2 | CASMGTGTEAFF | TGTGCCAGCATGGGGACAGGGACTGAAGCTTTCTTT
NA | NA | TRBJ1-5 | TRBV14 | CASSQSAQPQHF | TGTGCCAGCAGCCAATCCGCGCAGCCCCAGCATTTT
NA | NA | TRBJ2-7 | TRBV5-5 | CASSTTPSYEQYF | TGTGCCAGCAGCACCACACCAAGCTACGAGCAGTACTTC
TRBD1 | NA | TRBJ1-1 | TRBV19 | CASSGQDRGVSIEAFF | TGTGCCAGTAGTGGTCAAGACAGGGGTGTCTCAATTGAAGCTTTCTTT
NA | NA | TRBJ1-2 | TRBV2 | CASSGTGNGYTF | TGTGCCAGCAGTGGGACTGGGAATGGCTACACCTTC
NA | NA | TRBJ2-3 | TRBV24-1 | CATSEQGGGRTDTQYF | TGTGCCACCAGTGAGCAAGGTGGGGGCCGCACAGATACGCAGTATTTT
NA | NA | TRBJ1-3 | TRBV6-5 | CASSSARGNTIYF | TGTGCCAGCAGTTCCGCCAGGGGAAACACCATATATTTT
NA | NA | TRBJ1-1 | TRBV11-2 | CASSEVPGRLAEAFF | TGTGCCAGCAGCGAAGTTCCAGGGAGGTTGGCTGAAGCTTTCTTT
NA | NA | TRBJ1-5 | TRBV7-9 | CASSLVGQPQHF | TGTGCCAGCAGCTTAGTCGGTCAGCCCCAGCATTTT
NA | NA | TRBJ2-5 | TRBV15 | CATSPPPGYWETQYF | TGTGCCACCAGCCCCCCCCCAGGGTACTGGGAGACCCAGTACTTC
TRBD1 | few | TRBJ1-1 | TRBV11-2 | CASSLQGGTGAFF | TGTGCCAGCAGCCTCCAGGGGGGAACTGGGGCTTTCTTT
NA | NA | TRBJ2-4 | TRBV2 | CASSDLGAQNIQYF | TGTGCCAGCAGTGATTTAGGGGCTCAAAACATTCAGTACTTC
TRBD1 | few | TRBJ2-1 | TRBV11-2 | CASRPRDSYNEQFF | TGTGCCAGCAGGCCCCGGGACAGCTACAATGAGCAGTTCTTC
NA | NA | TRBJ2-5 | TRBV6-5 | CASRGLLLETQYF | TGTGCCAGCAGGGGACTCCTCCTAGAGACCCAGTACTTC
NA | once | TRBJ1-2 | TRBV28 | CASASRGEGPYGYTF | TGTGCCAGCGCGTCGAGGGGGGAGGGGCCCTATGGCTACACCTTC
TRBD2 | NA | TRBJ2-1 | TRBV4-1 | CASSRGTSGQHSYNEQFF | TGCGCCAGCAGCCGAGGAACTAGCGGACAACACTCCTACAATGAGCAGTTCTTC
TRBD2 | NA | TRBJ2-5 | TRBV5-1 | CASSLGLAGGETQYF | TGCGCCAGCAGCTTGGGCCTAGCGGGAGGAGAGACCCAGTACTTC
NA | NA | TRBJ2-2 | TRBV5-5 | CASSLLEWNGELFF | TGTGCCAGCAGCTTGTTGGAGTGGAACGGGGAGCTGTTTTTT